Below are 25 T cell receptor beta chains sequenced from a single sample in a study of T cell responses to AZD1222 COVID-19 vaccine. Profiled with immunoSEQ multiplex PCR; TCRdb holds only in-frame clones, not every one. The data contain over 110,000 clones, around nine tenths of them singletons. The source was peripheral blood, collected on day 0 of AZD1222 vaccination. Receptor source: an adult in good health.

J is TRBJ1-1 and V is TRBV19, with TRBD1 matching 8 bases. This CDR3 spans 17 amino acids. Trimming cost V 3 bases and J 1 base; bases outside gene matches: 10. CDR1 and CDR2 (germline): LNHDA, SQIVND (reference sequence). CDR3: CASSIPGQGFRNTEAFF. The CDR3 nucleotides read TGTGCCAGTAGTATCCCTGGACAGGGATTTAGGAACACTGAAGCTTTCTTT.

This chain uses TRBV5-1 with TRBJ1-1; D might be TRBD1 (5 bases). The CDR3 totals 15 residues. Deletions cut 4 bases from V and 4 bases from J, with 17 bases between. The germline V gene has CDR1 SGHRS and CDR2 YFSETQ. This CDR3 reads CASSVYDSTRTEAFF. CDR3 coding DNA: TGCGCCAGCAGCGTTTACGACAGTACCCGCACTGAAGCTTTCTTT.

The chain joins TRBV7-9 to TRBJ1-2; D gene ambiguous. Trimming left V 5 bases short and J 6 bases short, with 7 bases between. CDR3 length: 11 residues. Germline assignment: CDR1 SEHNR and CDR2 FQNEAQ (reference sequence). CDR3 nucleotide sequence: TGTGCCAGCAGCACCAACGATGGCTACACCTTC. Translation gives CASSTNDGYTF.

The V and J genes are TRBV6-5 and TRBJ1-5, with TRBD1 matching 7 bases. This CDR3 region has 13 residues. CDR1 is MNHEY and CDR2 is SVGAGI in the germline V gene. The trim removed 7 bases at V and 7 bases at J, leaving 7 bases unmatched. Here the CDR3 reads CASMETGIQPQHF. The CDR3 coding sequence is TGTGCCAGCATGGAGACAGGGATCCAGCCCCAGCATTTT.

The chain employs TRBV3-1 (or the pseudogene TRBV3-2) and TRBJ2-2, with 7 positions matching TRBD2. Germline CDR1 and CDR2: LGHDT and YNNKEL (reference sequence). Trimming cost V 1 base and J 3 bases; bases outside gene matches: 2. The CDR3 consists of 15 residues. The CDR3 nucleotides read TGTGCCAGCAGCCAAGGGACTAGATACACCGGGGAGCTGTTTTTT. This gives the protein CASSQGTRYTGELFF.

The CDR3 loop reads CASLLAGVGLRELFF. The CDR3 nucleotides are TGCGCCAGCCTCCTAGCCGGGGTAGGACTCCGGGAGCTGTTTTTT. The chain combines TRBV23-1 with TRBJ2-2; D perhaps matches TRBD2 (5 bases). TRBV23-1 is an ORF; its function is uncertain. Trimming stripped 8 bases from V and 9 bases from J, with 22 bases between. CDR3 length: 15 residues.

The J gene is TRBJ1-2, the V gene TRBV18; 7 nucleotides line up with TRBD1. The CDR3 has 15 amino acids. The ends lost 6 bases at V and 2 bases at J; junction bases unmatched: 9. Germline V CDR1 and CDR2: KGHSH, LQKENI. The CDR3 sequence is CASSQYRGGNYGYTF. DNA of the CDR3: TGTGCCAGCTCCCAATACAGGGGAGGAAACTATGGCTACACCTTC.

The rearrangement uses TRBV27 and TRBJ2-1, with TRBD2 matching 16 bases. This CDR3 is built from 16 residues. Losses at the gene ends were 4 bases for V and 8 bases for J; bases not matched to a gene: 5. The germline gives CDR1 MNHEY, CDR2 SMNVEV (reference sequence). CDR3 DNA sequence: TGTGCCAGCAGTTCGGGACTAGCGGGAGGGCAGGATGAGCAGTTCTTC. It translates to CASSSGLAGGQDEQFF.

This CDR3 is CASRPGQGQPQHF. DNA for the CDR3: TGTGCCAGCCGCCCCGGACAAGGGCAGCCCCAGCATTTT. The chain couples TRBV6-5 to TRBJ1-5; possible D gene TRBD1, 5 bases. The V gene's germline CDR1 is MNHEY and CDR2 SVGAGI. This CDR3 contains 13 residues. V lost 8 bases to trimming and J lost 7 bases, with 15 bases between them.

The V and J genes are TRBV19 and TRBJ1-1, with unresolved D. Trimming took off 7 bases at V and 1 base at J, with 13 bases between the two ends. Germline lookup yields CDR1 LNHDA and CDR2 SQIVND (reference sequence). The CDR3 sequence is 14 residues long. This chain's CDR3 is CASTRIPGNTEAFF. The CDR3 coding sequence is TGTGCCAGTACCCGCATCCCCGGGAACACTGAAGCTTTCTTT.

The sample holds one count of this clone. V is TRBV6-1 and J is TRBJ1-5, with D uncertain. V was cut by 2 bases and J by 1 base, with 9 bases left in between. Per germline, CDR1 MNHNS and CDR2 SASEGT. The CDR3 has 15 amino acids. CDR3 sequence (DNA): TGTGCCAGCAGTGAACTGTCAGTCAGCAATCAGCCCCAGCATTTT. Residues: CASSELSVSNQPQHF.

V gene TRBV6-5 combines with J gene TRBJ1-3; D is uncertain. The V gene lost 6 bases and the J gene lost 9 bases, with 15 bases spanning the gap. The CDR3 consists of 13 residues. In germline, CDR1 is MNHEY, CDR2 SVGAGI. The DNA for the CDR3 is TGTGCCAGCAGCCGCGGCGGAGGAGGCACCATATATTTT. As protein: CASSRGGGGTIYF.

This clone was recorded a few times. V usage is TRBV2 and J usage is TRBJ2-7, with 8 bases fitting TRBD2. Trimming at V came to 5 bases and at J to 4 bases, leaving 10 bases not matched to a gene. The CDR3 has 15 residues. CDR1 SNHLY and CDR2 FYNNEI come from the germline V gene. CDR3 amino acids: CASSFKRESRYEQYF. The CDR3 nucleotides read TGTGCCAGCAGTTTCAAGCGGGAGTCACGGTACGAGCAGTACTTC.

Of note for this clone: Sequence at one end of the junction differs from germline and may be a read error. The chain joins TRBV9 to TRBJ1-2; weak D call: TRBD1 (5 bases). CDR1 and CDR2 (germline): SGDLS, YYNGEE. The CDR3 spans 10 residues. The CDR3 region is CASSGDLQGF. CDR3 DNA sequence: TGTGCCAGCAGTGGGGACCTACAAGGCTTC.

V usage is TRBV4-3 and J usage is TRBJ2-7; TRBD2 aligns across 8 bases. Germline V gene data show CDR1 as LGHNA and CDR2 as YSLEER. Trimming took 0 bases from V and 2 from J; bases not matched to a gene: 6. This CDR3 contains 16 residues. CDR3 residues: CASSQDAAGGTYEQYF. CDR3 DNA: TGCGCCAGCAGCCAAGATGCGGCGGGGGGTACCTACGAGCAGTACTTC.

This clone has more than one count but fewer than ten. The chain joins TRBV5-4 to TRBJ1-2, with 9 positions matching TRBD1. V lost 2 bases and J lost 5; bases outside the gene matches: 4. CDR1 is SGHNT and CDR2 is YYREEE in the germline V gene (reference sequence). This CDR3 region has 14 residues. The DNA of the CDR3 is TGTGCCAGCAGCTTTGTACAGGGGGCGTATGGCTACACCTTC. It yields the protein CASSFVQGAYGYTF.

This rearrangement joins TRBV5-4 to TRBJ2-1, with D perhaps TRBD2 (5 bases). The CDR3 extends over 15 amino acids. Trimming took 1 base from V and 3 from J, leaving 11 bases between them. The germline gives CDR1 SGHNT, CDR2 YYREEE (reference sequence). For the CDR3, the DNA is TGTGCCAGCAGCTTGACGGGGAGAGGCTACAATGAGCAGTTCTTC. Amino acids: CASSLTGRGYNEQFF.

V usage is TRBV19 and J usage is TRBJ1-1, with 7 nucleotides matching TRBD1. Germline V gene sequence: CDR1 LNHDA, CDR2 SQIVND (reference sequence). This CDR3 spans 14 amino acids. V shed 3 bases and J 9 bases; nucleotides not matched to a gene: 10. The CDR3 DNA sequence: TGTGCCAGTAGTATCGGGACAGCCGATGAAAAAGCTTTCTTT. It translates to CASSIGTADEKAFF.

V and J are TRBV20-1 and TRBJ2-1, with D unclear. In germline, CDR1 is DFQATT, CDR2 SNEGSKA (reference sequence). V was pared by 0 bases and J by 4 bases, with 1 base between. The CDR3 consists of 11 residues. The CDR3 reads CSAREYNEQFF. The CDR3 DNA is TGCAGTGCTAGAGAATACAATGAGCAGTTCTTC.

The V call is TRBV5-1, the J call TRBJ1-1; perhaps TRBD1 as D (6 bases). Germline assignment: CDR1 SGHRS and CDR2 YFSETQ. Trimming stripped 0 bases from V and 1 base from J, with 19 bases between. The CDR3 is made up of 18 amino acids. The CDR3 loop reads CASSLEGVTGRKNTEAFF. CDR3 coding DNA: TGCGCCAGCAGCTTGGAGGGTGTTACAGGGCGTAAGAACACTGAAGCTTTCTTT.

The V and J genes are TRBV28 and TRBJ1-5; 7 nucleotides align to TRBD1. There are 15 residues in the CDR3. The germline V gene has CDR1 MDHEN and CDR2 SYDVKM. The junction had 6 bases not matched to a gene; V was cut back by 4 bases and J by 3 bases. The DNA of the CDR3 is TGTGCCAGCAGTTCGCCAGGGGGATACAATCAGCCCCAGCATTTT. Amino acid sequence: CASSSPGGYNQPQHF.

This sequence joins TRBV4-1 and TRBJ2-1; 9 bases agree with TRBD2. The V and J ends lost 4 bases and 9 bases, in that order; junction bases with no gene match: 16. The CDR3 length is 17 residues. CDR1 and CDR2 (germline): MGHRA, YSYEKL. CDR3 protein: CASSPPGLAGVVGEQFF. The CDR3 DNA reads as TGCGCCAGCAGCCCTCCCGGGTTAGCGGGAGTAGTAGGTGAGCAGTTCTTC.

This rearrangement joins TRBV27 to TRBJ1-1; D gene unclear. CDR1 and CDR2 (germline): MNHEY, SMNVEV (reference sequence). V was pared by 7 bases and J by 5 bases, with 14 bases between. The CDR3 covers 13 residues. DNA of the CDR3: TGTGCCAGCACCCTAGAACTGGGGACTGAAGCTTTCTTT. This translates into CASTLELGTEAFF.

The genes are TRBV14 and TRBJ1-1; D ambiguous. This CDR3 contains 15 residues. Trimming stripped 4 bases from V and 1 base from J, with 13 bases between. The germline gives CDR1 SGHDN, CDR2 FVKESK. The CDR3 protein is CASSRDILSNTEAFF. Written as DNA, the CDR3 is TGTGCCAGCAGCCGAGACATATTATCGAACACTGAAGCTTTCTTT. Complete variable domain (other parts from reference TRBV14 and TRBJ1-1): EAGVTQFPSHSVIEKGQTVTLRCDPISGHDNLYWYRRVMGKEIKFLLHFVKESKQDESGMPNNRFLAERTGGTYSTLKVQPAELEDSGVYFCASSRDILSNTEAFFGQGTRLTVV.

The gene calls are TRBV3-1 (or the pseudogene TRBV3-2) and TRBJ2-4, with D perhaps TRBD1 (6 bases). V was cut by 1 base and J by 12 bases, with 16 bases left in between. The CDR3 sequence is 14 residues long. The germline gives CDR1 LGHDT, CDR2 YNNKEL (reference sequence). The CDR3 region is CASSQGPLDSNQYF. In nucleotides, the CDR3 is TGTGCCAGCAGCCAAGGCCCTTTGGACAGTAATCAGTACTTC.